This passage covers 21 T cell receptor beta chains from one sample sequenced in a study of T cells in Graves' hyperthyroidism and ophthalmopathy. Template material for amplifying TCR beta CDR3 regions consisted of RNA transcripts. The HTBI primer set drove a first-round RT-PCR of the TCR CDR3. TCRdb passed the multiplex PCR reads through MiXCR, listing each CDR3 protein once. The repertoire consists of about 620,000 distinct CDR3 sequences, with 15% to 20% occurring once and the leading ten covering approximately 3.8%. Material: blood. The receptors shown here come from a woman aged 25 to 39 with Graves' hyperthyroidism.

In its sample, this clonotype was seen many times. The chain employs TRBV2 and TRBJ1-2; D is uncertain. V lost 7 bases to trimming and J lost 7 bases, with 16 bases between them. This CDR3 region has 13 residues. Per germline, CDR1 SNHLY and CDR2 FYNNEI. The CDR3 coding sequence is TGTGCCAGCATGAACTTCCAAAAAGGTGGCTACACCTTC. Translation: CASMNFQKGGYTF.

This clonotype was picked up a small number of times. This chain joins TRBV28 and TRBJ2-1; 7 bases line up with TRBD1. Unmatched junction bases numbered 9, after V lost 6 bases and J lost 4 bases. Per the germline V gene, CDR1 is MDHEN and CDR2 is SYDVKM. This CDR3 has 15 residues. CDR3 nucleotide sequence: TGTGCCAGCAGCACCGGGACAGCCTTTTACAATGAGCAGTTCTTC. Translating it yields CASSTGTAFYNEQFF.

The chain combines TRBV5-1 with TRBJ1-1; no clear D gene. Germline V gene sequence: CDR1 SGHRS, CDR2 YFSETQ. This CDR3 is 13 amino acids long. The V end lost 1 base, the J end lost 5 bases, and 9 bases lay between the germline ends. The CDR3 sequence is CASSLTPETEAFF. The CDR3 DNA follows: TGCGCCAGCAGCTTGACGCCGGAGACTGAAGCTTTCTTT.

This chain links TRBV11-2 with TRBJ1-6; TRBD1 matches 9 bases. The CDR3 loop spans 14 amino acids. CDR1 and CDR2 (germline): SGHAT, FQNNGV. The V segment lost 3 bases and the J segment 8 bases; nucleotides outside the gene matches: 2. Here the CDR3 DNA reads TGTGCCAGCAGCTTTGGGACAGGGCATTCACCCCTCCACTTT. Protein product: CASSFGTGHSPLHF.

The gene calls are TRBV9 and TRBJ1-1; 7 nucleotides match TRBD1. CDR1 is SGDLS, CDR2 YYNGEE, per germline. V was pared by 3 bases and J by 5 bases, with 7 bases of the junction left unmatched. The CDR3 spans 14 residues. The CDR3 sequence is CASSAGQEVTEAFF. DNA of the CDR3: TGTGCCAGCAGCGCAGGACAGGAGGTTACTGAAGCTTTCTTT.

This clonotype was detected many times. This chain links TRBV6-1 with TRBJ2-1; D tentatively fits TRBD1 or TRBD2 (5 bases each). Germline V CDR1 and CDR2: MNHNS, SASEGT. Deletions cut 5 bases from V and 0 bases from J, with 11 bases between. CDR3 length: 15 amino acids. CDR3 DNA sequence: TGTGCCAGCAGTAGGGACGAGAGCTCCTACAATGAGCAGTTCTTC. This sequence encodes CASSRDESSYNEQFF.

This clonotype was seen a handful of times. Its ends do not fully match the called genes, so a read error is possible. The chain carries TRBV11-2 and TRBJ2-3; 11 nucleotides line up with TRBD2. This CDR3 comprises 15 residues. Germline V gives CDR1 SGHAT, CDR2 FQNNGV. CDR3 in DNA: TGTGCCAGCAGCTTACTAGCGGGAGGTTCAGATACGCAGTGTTTT. This sequence encodes CASSLLAGGSDTQCF.

As to this clonotype: This may stem from a read error, because a much larger clone lies one nucleotide away. The missing conserved phenylalanine or tryptophan at the end of this CDR3 makes a read error likely. This rearrangement joins TRBV7-2 to TRBJ2-7, with D hard to call. Germline CDR1 SGHTA, CDR2 FQGNSA. V shed 1 base and J shed 6 bases, with 16 bases lying between them. The CDR3 consists of 15 residues. In nucleotides, the CDR3 is TGTGCCAGCAGCTTAGGACTCCTATACCCTTCCGAGCAGTACCTC. Translating it yields CASSLGLLYPSEQYL.

This clonotype was seen repeatedly, ten times or more. The chain carries TRBV11-3 and TRBJ1-2, with D perhaps matching TRBD1 (5 bases). The CDR3 length is 17 residues. Trimming shortened V by 1 base and J by 8 bases, and 23 bases separated the two germline ends. CDR1 and CDR2 (germline): SGHNT, YENEEA. CDR3 in DNA: TGTGCCAGCAGCTTAGTCCCGGCCCAGGGAAGGCGAGGCGGCTACACCTTC. As protein: CASSLVPAQGRRGGYTF.

This clonotype was counted a few times. The chain employs TRBV29-1 and TRBJ2-7; unclear D gene. Germline lookup yields CDR1 SQVTM and CDR2 ANQGSEA. The ends were cut back, 3 bases at V and 2 bases at J, with 8 bases in the middle. The CDR3 sequence is 12 residues long. The CDR3 DNA is TGCAGCGTTGAGGACGAGACCTACGAGCAGTACTTC. Translating it yields CSVEDETYEQYF.

There are a few counts of this clonotype. This sequence joins TRBV2 and TRBJ1-6; D unclear. Germline CDR1 reads SNHLY; CDR2 reads FYNNEI. Trimming left V 8 bases short and J 8 bases short, with 10 bases between. This CDR3 region has 12 residues. This chain's CDR3 is CASGPPHSPLHF. The CDR3 DNA sequence: TGTGCCAGCGGTCCTCCCCATTCACCCCTCCACTTT.

This clonotype was counted many times. The chain links TRBV6-2 or TRBV6-3 to TRBJ2-7, with 8 bases aligning to TRBD2. Germline V CDR1 and CDR2: MNHEY, SVGEGT. The V gene end was trimmed by 5 bases and the J gene end by 5 bases; junction bases not matched to a gene: 11. CDR3 length: 15 residues. The CDR3 protein is CASSRAGTRADEQYF. The CDR3 nucleotides are TGTGCCAGCAGTCGTGCCGGGACTAGAGCGGACGAGCAGTACTTC.

This clonotype appeared a few times. V usage is TRBV28 and J usage is TRBJ1-1; D gene ambiguous. V was cut by 5 bases and J by 2 bases, with 15 bases left in between. The CDR3 has 15 residues. Per germline, CDR1 MDHEN and CDR2 SYDVKM. The CDR3 region has the DNA TGTGCCAGCAGTCAGGTACTTCCATTTAACACTGAAGCTTTCTTT. Protein sequence: CASSQVLPFNTEAFF.

The sample holds many counts of this clonotype. The V gene is TRBV12-3 or TRBV12-4, the J gene TRBJ2-7; 10 bases fit TRBD2. Unmatched junction bases numbered 3, after V lost 7 bases and J lost 0 bases. The CDR3 sequence is 14 residues long. CDR3 region: CASTSSGSSYEQYF. CDR3 nucleotide sequence: TGTGCCAGCACTTCTAGCGGGAGCTCCTACGAGCAGTACTTC.

This clonotype was seen ten or more times. The chain joins TRBV2 to TRBJ2-5; D tentatively reads TRBD1 or TRBD2 (6 bases each). Germline CDR1 reads SNHLY; CDR2 reads FYNNEI. With 6 bases removed from V and 1 base from J, the gap between germline ends came to 12 bases. The CDR3 has 14 amino acids. CDR3 sequence reads: CASRKQGGQETQYF. The CDR3 DNA reads as TGTGCCAGCAGGAAACAGGGAGGCCAAGAGACCCAGTACTTC. Full variable domain (rest looked up from reference TRBV2 and TRBJ2-5): EPEVTQTPSHQVTQMGQEVILRCVPISNHLYFYWYRQILGQKVEFLVSFYNNEISEKSEIFDDQFSVERPDGSNFTLKIRSTKLEDSAMYFCASRKQGGQETQYFGPGTRLLVL.

This clonotype was counted between two and nine times. CDR3 nucleotide sequence: TGTGCCAGCAGCTTTGGGGCGGGACAGGAACCAACAGGTGGCTACACCTTC. Its translation: CASSFGAGQEPTGGYTF. V gene TRBV13 combines with J gene TRBJ1-2; 8 bases match TRBD1. The CDR3 is 17 amino acids. CDR1 and CDR2 (germline): PRHDT, FYEKMQ (reference sequence). V lost 3 bases to trimming and J lost 7 bases; unmatched junction nucleotides: 16.

This clonotype occurred many times. The chain employs TRBV30 and TRBJ1-4; D is unclear. CDR1 and CDR2 from the germline V gene are GTSNPN and SVGIG (reference sequence). With 4 bases removed from V and 0 bases from J, the gap between germline ends came to 6 bases. CDR3 length equals 13 residues. This CDR3 reads CAWNYATNEKLFF. The DNA of the CDR3 is TGTGCCTGGAATTATGCAACTAATGAAAAACTGTTTTTT.

The gene calls are TRBV19 and TRBJ1-5; no clear D. The CDR3 covers 12 residues. CDR1 and CDR2 (germline): LNHDA, SQIVND (reference sequence). V lost 4 bases and J lost 8, with 9 bases in between. The CDR3 spells CASSTQWEPQHF. As DNA, the CDR3 is TGTGCCAGTAGTACCCAGTGGGAGCCCCAGCATTTT.

V is TRBV9 and J is TRBJ1-2; D remains ambiguous. Germline V gene data show CDR1 as SGDLS and CDR2 as YYNGEE. Trimming shortened V by 0 bases and J by 5 bases, and 8 bases separated the two germline ends. This CDR3 contains 13 residues. The CDR3 DNA reads as TGTGCCAGCAGCGTAGACGTTGGTTATGGCTACACCTTC. Protein: CASSVDVGYGYTF. Combining the CDR3 with reference TRBV9 and TRBJ1-2 gives the whole variable domain DSGVTQTPKHLITATGQRVTLRCSPRSGDLSVYWYQQSLDQGLQFLIQYYNGEERAKGNILERFSAQQFPDLHSELNLSSLELGDSALYFCASSVDVGYGYTFGSGTRLTVV.

This clonotype appeared many times. This sequence joins TRBV7-9 and TRBJ2-3; no clear D. Trimming cost V 6 bases and J 7 bases, with 26 bases left between them. CDR1 is SEHNR and CDR2 is FQNEAQ in the germline V gene (reference sequence). The CDR3 sequence is 17 residues long. This CDR3 is CASRSDLTVVEGNTQYF. DNA for the CDR3: TGTGCCAGCAGATCAGATCTAACAGTTGTGGAAGGGAATACGCAGTATTTT.

The gene calls are TRBV3-1 and TRBJ1-4; no definite D call. V gave up 8 bases and J gave up 0 bases, with 16 bases separating them. Germline V gene lookup returns CDR1 LGHDT and CDR2 YNNKEL (reference sequence). The CDR3 has 16 residues. The CDR3 sequence is CASEPGGPSTNEKLFF. The CDR3 DNA is TGTGCCAGCGAGCCGGGAGGGCCCTCAACTAATGAAAAACTGTTTTTT. Variable domain in full (rest from reference TRBV3-1 and TRBJ1-4): DTAVSQTPKYLVTQMGNDKSIKCEQNLGHDTMYWYKQDSKKFLKIMFSYNNKELIINETVPNRFSPKSPDKAHLNLHINSLELGDSAVYFCASEPGGPSTNEKLFFGSGTQLSVL.